The 27 T cell receptor beta chains given below trace back to one sample, sequenced in a study of blood T cell repertoires in COVID-19. The data were produced by immunoSEQ multiplex PCR, yet TCRdb's version contains in-frame clones alone and is incomplete. The sample records roughly 350,000 clones, around 87% being singletons. Sequencing was carried out using peripheral blood. These receptors originate from a woman between 50 and 59 years old with COVID-19, enrolled during active disease.

The chain joins TRBV7-3 to TRBJ1-2, with 12 bases matching TRBD1. This CDR3 is 16 amino acids long. The ends lost 6 bases at V and 4 bases at J; junction bases unmatched: 9. Germline loops: CDR1 SGHTA, CDR2 FQGTGA. The CDR3 nucleotides read TGTGCCAGCAGTCCTACCGGGACAGGGGGCGTCTATGGCTACACCTTC. This translates into CASSPTGTGGVYGYTF.

The chain is built from TRBV5-1 and TRBJ1-1; D is unresolved. V was pared by 4 bases and J by 6 bases, with 13 bases between. The CDR3 extends over 13 amino acids. Germline V gene lookup returns CDR1 SGHRS and CDR2 YFSETQ. The CDR3 protein is CASSPQDEAEAFF. Here the CDR3 DNA reads TGCGCCAGCAGCCCGCAAGATGAGGCTGAAGCTTTCTTT.

This sequence joins TRBV18 and TRBJ2-2, with D maybe TRBD2 (6 bases). Trimming removed 3 bases at V and 6 bases at J, with 17 bases between. The CDR3 has 16 residues. Germline V CDR1 and CDR2: KGHSH, LQKENI. The CDR3 region has the DNA TGTGCCAGCTCACCTCCGGGACTCAAGCCCGCCGGGGAGCTGTTTTTT. Translated: CASSPPGLKPAGELFF.

V and J are TRBV29-1 and TRBJ2-1; D unresolved. CDR1 is SQVTM and CDR2 is ANQGSEA in the germline V gene. This CDR3 is 15 amino acids long. V lost 6 bases to trimming and J lost 1 base, with 16 bases between them. The CDR3 sequence: CSVEPPFGSYNEQFF. CDR3 in DNA: TGCAGCGTGGAGCCCCCCTTCGGGTCCTACAATGAGCAGTTCTTC.

The chain couples TRBV6-6 to TRBJ1-5, with TRBD1 identical over 8 bases. Germline V gene lookup returns CDR1 MNHNY and CDR2 SVGAGI (reference sequence). This CDR3 is built from 15 residues. Trimming cost V 7 bases and J 6 bases; bases outside gene matches: 11. Here the CDR3 DNA reads TGTGCCAGCAATTTCAGGGGGCGCAGGAGTCAGCCCCAGCATTTT. Protein sequence: CASNFRGRRSQPQHF.

V usage is TRBV3-1 (or the pseudogene TRBV3-2) and J usage is TRBJ1-2; D unresolved. The V and J ends lost 2 bases and 4 bases respectively, with 14 bases between them. Looked up from germline, CDR1 is LGHDT and CDR2 is YNNKEL (reference sequence). This CDR3 contains 15 residues. CDR3 region: CASSQRSAGLYGYTF. Here the CDR3 DNA reads TGTGCCAGCAGCCAAAGGTCAGCGGGCCTCTATGGCTACACCTTC.

V is TRBV23-1 and J is TRBJ1-1, with 9 bases identical to TRBD1. TRBV23-1 is an ORF, with its function uncertain. This CDR3 has 16 residues. With V trimmed by 8 bases and J by 4 bases, 14 bases remained unmatched. Here the CDR3 DNA reads TGCGCCAGCGGCCGCCGGGACAGGGTGTTGGGCACTGAAGCTTTCTTT. This sequence encodes CASGRRDRVLGTEAFF.

The chain is built from TRBV5-4 and TRBJ2-7; 7 bases map to TRBD1. This CDR3 contains 14 residues. CDR1 SGHNT and CDR2 YYREEE come from the germline V gene (reference sequence). With V trimmed by 4 bases and J by 4 bases, 8 bases remained unmatched. This CDR3 reads CASSLHGTAYEQYF. In DNA, the CDR3 is TGTGCCAGCAGCCTCCATGGGACAGCATACGAGCAGTACTTC. Full variable domain (missing parts from reference TRBV5-4 and TRBJ2-7): ETGVTQSPTHLIKTRGQQVTLRCSSQSGHNTVSWYQQALGQGPQFIFQYYREEENGRGNFPPRFSGLQFPNYSSELNVNALELDDSALYLCASSLHGTAYEQYFGPGTRLTVT.

The J gene is TRBJ2-1, the V gene TRBV5-1; perhaps TRBD1 as D (7 bases). CDR1 and CDR2 from the germline V gene are SGHRS and YFSETQ. Between the trimmed V and J ends, which lost 4 bases and 4 bases, there was a span of 18 bases. The CDR3 extends over 16 amino acids. The DNA of the CDR3 is TGCGCCAGCAGCCCCGCCGGGGGCAGGGGGTACAATGAGCAGTTCTTC. Protein: CASSPAGGRGYNEQFF. The variable domain in full, completed from reference TRBV5-1 and TRBJ2-1, reads KAGVTQTPRYLIKTRGQQVTLSCSPISGHRSVSWYQQTPGQGLQFLFEYFSETQRNKGNFPGRFSGRQFSNSRSEMNVSTLELGDSALYLCASSPAGGRGYNEQFFGPGTRLTVL.

This clone appeared a single time. V gene TRBV6-5 combines with J gene TRBJ1-2; 7 nucleotides agree with TRBD1. Looked up from germline, CDR1 is MNHEY and CDR2 is SVGAGI. V shed 6 bases and J 2 bases; nucleotides not matched to a gene: 3. The CDR3 totals 13 residues. The CDR3 loop reads CASSRDRNYGYTF. DNA of the CDR3: TGTGCCAGCAGCCGGGACAGAAACTATGGCTACACCTTC.

This chain connects TRBV20-1 to TRBJ2-5; tentatively, D is TRBD1 (6 bases). Per the germline V gene, CDR1 is DFQATT and CDR2 is SNEGSKA (reference sequence). The CDR3 loop spans 12 amino acids. V was cut by 6 bases and J by 5 bases, with 13 bases left in between. CDR3 loop: CSASYRGETQYF. As DNA, the CDR3 is TGCAGTGCCAGTTATAGGGGGGAGACCCAGTACTTC.

The chain employs TRBV9 and TRBJ1-2; D is undetermined. This CDR3 is built from 13 residues. Germline V gene sequence: CDR1 SGDLS, CDR2 YYNGEE. Trimming left V 3 bases short and J 2 bases short, with 8 bases between. CDR3 amino acids: CASSASGNYGYTF. CDR3 bases: TGTGCCAGCAGCGCCTCAGGAAACTATGGCTACACCTTC. Looking up the rest from reference TRBV9 and TRBJ1-2 gives the full variable domain: DSGVTQTPKHLITATGQRVTLRCSPRSGDLSVYWYQQSLDQGLQFLIQYYNGEERAKGNILERFSAQQFPDLHSELNLSSLELGDSALYFCASSASGNYGYTFGSGTRLTVV.

The chain carries TRBV6-5 and TRBJ1-2; D might be TRBD1 (6 bases). Germline assignment: CDR1 MNHEY and CDR2 SVGAGI. V gave up 6 bases and J gave up 8 bases, with 13 bases separating them. This CDR3 spans 12 amino acids. CDR3 loop: CASRQTRGGYTF. In DNA form, the CDR3 reads TGTGCCAGCAGGCAAACCAGGGGCGGCTACACCTTC.

The rearrangement links TRBV18 to TRBJ2-7, with TRBD2 matching over 9 bases. The germline CDR1 and CDR2 sequences are KGHSH and LQKENI. Trimming at V came to 6 bases and at J to 4 bases, leaving 10 bases not matched to a gene. The CDR3 runs 15 residues. For the CDR3, the DNA is TGTGCCAGCTCTCCCGGGACTAGCTTAATTTACGAGCAGTACTTC. Translation gives CASSPGTSLIYEQYF.

This sequence joins TRBV5-1 and TRBJ2-1, with TRBD2 matching 9 bases. Per germline, CDR1 SGHRS and CDR2 YFSETQ. The V gene end was trimmed by 3 bases and the J gene end by 1 base; junction bases not matched to a gene: 11. The CDR3 length is 18 residues. The CDR3 is CASSWRGASGISYNEQFF. The CDR3 nucleotides are TGCGCCAGCAGCTGGCGTGGGGCTAGCGGGATATCCTACAATGAGCAGTTCTTC.

V is TRBV19 and J is TRBJ1-4; a possible D gene is TRBD1 (5 bases). V shed 4 bases and J shed 0 bases, with 12 bases lying between them. Germline CDR1 is LNHDA and CDR2 is SQIVND (reference sequence). The CDR3 is made up of 16 amino acids. The CDR3, as DNA: TGTGCCAGTAGTAGCAGGGCAGGTGCAACTAATGAAAAACTGTTTTTT. It yields the protein CASSSRAGATNEKLFF.

The rearrangement links TRBV2 to TRBJ2-7, with D possibly TRBD1 on 5 matching bases. The CDR3 length is 12 residues. Germline CDR1 and CDR2: SNHLY and FYNNEI. Trimming pared 8 bases from V and 9 bases from J, leaving 17 bases between. The CDR3 is CASVQAGKGQYF. The CDR3 nucleotides read TGTGCCAGCGTCCAGGCAGGGAAAGGGCAGTACTTC. Using reference TRBV2 and TRBJ2-7 for the parts outside the CDR3, the full variable domain is EPEVTQTPSHQVTQMGQEVILRCVPISNHLYFYWYRQILGQKVEFLVSFYNNEISEKSEIFDDQFSVERPDGSNFTLKIRSTKLEDSAMYFCASVQAGKGQYFGPGTRLTVT.

This chain links TRBV11-3 with TRBJ2-7; 8 nucleotides align to TRBD2. This CDR3 spans 16 amino acids. In germline, CDR1 is SGHNT, CDR2 YENEEA. J gave up 1 base and V 5 bases, and 10 bases lay outside the gene matches. The CDR3 spells CASSHPSAGESYEQYF. The CDR3 nucleotides are TGTGCCAGCAGCCACCCCTCAGCGGGAGAGTCCTACGAGCAGTACTTC.

In this sample, this clone turned up once. The gene calls are TRBV5-1 and TRBJ2-7; TRBD1 matches 7 bases. V gave up 4 bases and J gave up 0 bases; unmatched junction bases: 4. This CDR3 spans 14 amino acids. Per germline, CDR1 SGHRS and CDR2 YFSETQ. The CDR3 sequence is CASSRGQLSYEQYF. CDR3 nucleotides: TGCGCCAGCAGCAGGGGACAGCTCTCCTACGAGCAGTACTTC.

This clone was recorded only once. The chain links TRBV7-9 to TRBJ2-3; TRBD2 matches 7 bases. Germline assignment: CDR1 SEHNR and CDR2 FQNEAQ (reference sequence). This CDR3 is built from 15 residues. The junction had 5 bases not matched to a gene; V was cut back by 0 bases and J by 5 bases. DNA for the CDR3: TGTGCCAGCAGCTTAGCGGGAGGGCCCGAAGATACGCAGTATTTT. Translating it yields CASSLAGGPEDTQYF. Together with reference TRBV7-9 and TRBJ2-3, the CDR3 gives the full variable domain: DTGVSQNPRHKITKRGQNVTFRCDPISEHNRLYWYRQTLGQGPEFLTYFQNEAQLEKSRLLSDRFSAERPKGSFSTLEIQRTEQGDSAMYLCASSLAGGPEDTQYFGPGTRLTVL.

The chain combines TRBV19 with TRBJ2-7, with TRBD2 matching over 11 bases. The CDR3 runs 17 residues. V trimming: 0 bases; J trimming: 6 bases; junction bases outside the gene matches: 10. Germline-derived CDR1 and CDR2 are LNHDA and SQIVND (reference sequence). The CDR3 DNA reads as TGTGCCAGTAGTATAGAGAGACTAGCGGGAAGAGCCCTCGAGCAGTACTTC. Its translation is CASSIERLAGRALEQYF.

This sequence joins TRBV27 and TRBJ2-7, with D possibly TRBD1 on 6 matching bases. CDR3 length: 19 residues. V lost 1 base to trimming and J lost 2 bases, with 24 bases between them. The germline V gene encodes CDR1 MNHEY and CDR2 SMNVEV (reference sequence). CDR3: CASSLYPPGQTGYAYEQYF. DNA of the CDR3: TGTGCCAGCAGTTTATATCCCCCCGGACAGACGGGCTACGCCTACGAGCAGTACTTC.

This chain connects TRBV3-1 (or the pseudogene TRBV3-2) to TRBJ2-3; the D is unclear. The CDR3 runs 19 residues. In germline, CDR1 is LGHDT, CDR2 YNNKEL (reference sequence). Trimming shortened V by 0 bases and J by 0 bases, and 19 bases separated the two germline ends. Here the CDR3 reads CASSQESASDEASTDTQYF. Here the CDR3 DNA reads TGTGCCAGCAGCCAAGAAAGTGCATCGGATGAGGCTAGCACAGATACGCAGTATTTT.

This clone has a single count. This rearrangement joins TRBV15 to TRBJ1-2, with D possibly being TRBD1 (5 bases). Germline V CDR1 and CDR2: LNHNV, YYDKDF (reference sequence). V dropped 0 bases and J dropped 6 bases, with 17 bases sitting between them. The CDR3 runs 16 residues. The CDR3 nucleotides are TGTGCCACCAGCAGAGATCAGCAAGTCAGGGCGGATGGCTACACCTTC. Residues: CATSRDQQVRADGYTF.

This chain links TRBV9 with TRBJ2-7; maybe TRBD1 (6 bases). CDR1 SGDLS and CDR2 YYNGEE come from the germline V gene. This CDR3 contains 13 residues. Trimming stripped 2 bases from V and 4 bases from J, with 10 bases between. In nucleotides, the CDR3 is TGTGCCAGCAGCGTTGGGACACAATACGAGCAGTACTTC. This encodes CASSVGTQYEQYF.

A single count supports this clone. The chain is built from TRBV9 and TRBJ2-2; 11 bases are shared with TRBD2. Losses at the gene ends were 3 bases for V and 3 bases for J; bases not matched to a gene: 7. Germline CDR1 is SGDLS and CDR2 is YYNGEE. The CDR3 spans 17 residues. CDR3 sequence (DNA): TGTGCCAGCAGCGGGGGACTAGCGGTCGAGGACACCGGGGAGCTGTTTTTT. Translation: CASSGGLAVEDTGELFF.

This clone has a single count. The chain has TRBV13 and TRBJ2-1, with TRBD2 matching 12 bases. This CDR3 spans 19 amino acids. The germline gives CDR1 PRHDT, CDR2 FYEKMQ (reference sequence). The trim removed 5 bases at V and 2 bases at J, leaving 13 bases unmatched. The CDR3 DNA sequence: TGTGCCAGCAGCCTCGGGCCGCGACTAGCGGGAGAGGCCTACAATGAGCAGTTCTTC. The encoded protein is CASSLGPRLAGEAYNEQFF.